This is a list of T cell receptor beta chains from one sample in a study of T cell responses to AZD1222 COVID-19 vaccine. Repertoires were generated with immunoSEQ multiplex PCR, while TCRdb's copy carries only in-frame clones and drops some. The table has tens of thousands of clones, about nine tenths seen once. This specimen consisted of peripheral blood, obtained 28 days after the second AZD1222 dose. The receptors derive from an adult who received the AZD1222 COVID-19 vaccine. CDR3s include the opening cysteine and the closing phenylalanine or tryptophan. D genes are given only for firm matches. Clone size is stated in some rows and not others, as once, few, many or a class when expanded.

>NA|TRBD2|TRBV27|TRBJ2-2
CASSIDSGGPTGELFF
TGTGCCAGCAGTATTGATAGCGGGGGCCCCACCGGGGAGCTGTTTTTT
>NA|NA|TRBV27|TRBJ1-2
CASSFRGYGYTF
TGTGCCAGCAGTTTTCGGGGGTATGGCTACACCTTC
>NA|TRBD2|TRBV7-7|TRBJ2-5
CASSPPQAGGETQYF
TGTGCTAGCAGCCCACCTCAAGCGGGGGGGGAGACCCAGTACTTC
>NA|NA|TRBV5-1|TRBJ2-7
CASSLSGGGSYEQYF
TGCGCCAGCAGCTTGTCGGGGGGCGGTTCCTACGAGCAGTACTTC
>NA|NA|TRBV19|TRBJ1-5
CRRRGNQPQHF
TGTAGGCGGCGCGGCAATCAGCCCCAGCATTTT
>NA|NA|TRBV13|TRBJ2-3
CASSSFSGSTDTQYF
TGTGCCAGCAGCTCCTTCAGCGGCAGCACAGATACGCAGTATTTT
>NA|NA|TRBV19|TRBJ1-2
CASSPHNRDYTF
TGTGCCAGTAGTCCCCACAACCGGGACTACACCTTC
>NA|NA|TRBV11-2|TRBJ1-5
CASSLEGTSNQPQHF
TGTGCCAGCAGCTTAGAGGGGACTAGCAATCAGCCCCAGCATTTT
>NA|NA|TRBV3-1/TRBV3-2|TRBJ1-2
CASSQEGGAPSYGYTF
TGTGCCAGCAGCCAAGAGGGGGGGGCCCCAAGCTATGGCTACACCTTC
>NA|TRBD1|TRBV19|TRBJ1-2
CATARDSNYGYTF
TGTGCCACTGCCCGGGACAGCAACTATGGCTACACCTTC
>NA|NA|TRBV6-5|TRBJ1-4
CASSYWVDTVGKLFF
TGTGCCAGCAGTTACTGGGTAGACACCGTTGGAAAACTGTTTTTT
>NA|TRBD1|TRBV7-9|TRBJ1-2
CASSSGQGVLGYTF
TGTGCCAGCAGCTCAGGACAGGGGGTACTTGGCTACACCTTC
>NA|TRBD1|TRBV5-6|TRBJ1-2
CASSLPGGQTNYGYTF
TGTGCCAGCAGCTTGCCCGGGGGACAGACTAACTATGGCTACACCTTC
>once|TRBD1|TRBV10-3|TRBJ1-2
CASQGQGAVYGYTF
TGTGCCTCCCAGGGACAGGGGGCTGTTTATGGCTACACCTTC
>NA|NA|TRBV19|TRBJ2-5
CASSPLSRSHETQYF
TGTGCCAGTAGCCCTTTGAGCAGGTCGCACGAGACCCAGTACTTC
>NA|TRBD1|TRBV5-1|TRBJ2-7
CASSLVQGAYEQYF
TGCGCCAGCAGCTTGGTACAGGGGGCCTACGAGCAGTACTTC
>NA|NA|TRBV6-6|TRBJ1-4
CASRYRARGNNEKLFF
TGTGCCAGCCGATACAGGGCGCGGGGGAATAATGAAAAACTGTTTTTT
>NA|TRBD1|TRBV29-1|TRBJ1-2
CSVGGQGSDYGYTF
TGCAGCGTTGGGGGACAGGGGTCTGACTATGGCTACACCTTC
>NA|TRBD1|TRBV6-5|TRBJ1-1
CASRTTGEGRTEAFF
TGTGCCAGCAGGACCACAGGGGAAGGAAGGACTGAAGCTTTCTTT
>NA|TRBD1|TRBV27|TRBJ1-5
CASSPRDRASPQHF
TGTGCCAGCAGTCCACGAGACAGGGCTTCACCCCAGCATTTT
>NA|NA|TRBV9|TRBJ1-2
CASSAGGTSNYGYTF
TGTGCCAGCAGCGCCGGAGGGACTTCAAACTATGGCTACACCTTC
>NA|NA|TRBV7-3|TRBJ1-1
CASSLFGPEAFF
TGTGCCAGCAGCTTATTTGGGCCAGAAGCTTTCTTT
>NA|TRBD1|TRBV5-6|TRBJ1-4
CASSLGQGYEKLFF
TGTGCCAGCAGCTTGGGACAGGGATATGAAAAACTGTTTTTT
>NA|NA|TRBV3-1/TRBV3-2|TRBJ1-1
CASSQEVSGRANRNTEAFF
TGTGCCAGCAGCCAAGAGGTTAGCGGCAGGGCGAACAGGAACACTGAAGCTTTCTTT
>NA|NA|TRBV4-2|TRBJ1-2
CASSPQREGNYGYTF
TGTGCCAGCAGCCCCCAGCGGGAGGGGAACTATGGCTACACCTTC
>NA|TRBD1|TRBV9|TRBJ2-7
CASSSGTGYEQYF
TGTGCCAGCAGCTCAGGGACAGGTTACGAGCAGTACTTC
>NA|NA|TRBV2|TRBJ1-1
CASIHREGTEAFF
TGTGCCAGCATCCACAGGGAGGGGACTGAAGCTTTCTTT
>NA|NA|TRBV30|TRBJ1-3
CAWGGGGDKGNTIYF
TGTGCCTGGGGGGGCGGAGGGGACAAAGGAAACACCATATATTTT
>NA|NA|TRBV7-9|TRBJ1-4
CASSLRTPVNEKLFF
TGTGCCAGCAGCTTAAGGACCCCTGTGAATGAAAAACTGTTTTTT
>NA|NA|TRBV27|TRBJ1-5
CASRRDSNQPQHF
TGTGCCAGCCGCAGAGATAGCAATCAGCCCCAGCATTTT
>NA|NA|TRBV4-2|TRBJ2-5
CASSQLAAETQYF
TGTGCCAGCAGCCAACTAGCTGCAGAGACCCAGTACTTC
>once|NA|TRBV7-9|TRBJ2-4
CASSLVLQKNIQYF
TGTGCCAGCAGCTTAGTTTTACAGAAAAACATTCAGTACTTC
>NA|NA|TRBV7-9|TRBJ1-2
CASAAQGKEYGYTF
TGTGCCAGCGCTGCGCAGGGGAAAGAATATGGCTACACCTTC
>NA|TRBD1|TRBV9|TRBJ2-5
CASNHGQGGETQYF
TGTGCCAGCAACCACGGACAGGGAGGAGAGACCCAGTACTTC
>NA|NA|TRBV13|TRBJ1-3
CASSPTGAGYAGNTIYF
TGTGCCAGCAGCCCAACGGGAGCAGGATATGCTGGAAACACCATATATTTT
>NA|TRBD1|TRBV5-1|TRBJ1-3
CASSQKTGKWDTIYF
TGCGCCAGCAGCCAGAAGACAGGGAAATGGGACACCATATATTTT
>NA|NA|TRBV10-3|TRBJ1-1
CAISDRRWNTEAFF
TGTGCCATCAGTGATAGGCGGTGGAACACTGAAGCTTTCTTT
>once|NA|TRBV25-1|TRBJ1-4
CASSGVRGRDEKLFF
TGTGCCAGCAGTGGTGTGAGGGGCCGCGATGAAAAACTGTTTTTT
>NA|NA|TRBV19|TRBJ1-1
CASSVTNRPNTEAFF
TGTGCCAGTAGTGTGACAAACAGGCCTAACACTGAAGCTTTCTTT
>NA|TRBD1|TRBV7-9|TRBJ1-1
CASSRTGTADFF
TGTGCCAGCAGCCGAACCGGGACAGCGGATTTCTTT
>NA|TRBD1|TRBV6-5|TRBJ1-5
CASSYSGTGNQPQHF
TGTGCCAGCAGTTACTCGGGGACAGGGAATCAGCCCCAGCATTTT
>NA|TRBD2|TRBV10-3|TRBJ2-3
CAISEPSGGKGTDTQYF
TGTGCCATCAGTGAGCCTAGCGGGGGAAAGGGCACAGATACGCAGTATTTT
>NA|TRBD2|TRBV11-2|TRBJ2-1
CASSQERGGQQFF
TGTGCCAGCAGCCAAGAGCGGGGGGGCCAGCAGTTCTTC
>once|NA|TRBV10-2|TRBJ1-6
CASSDKGQKNNSPLHF
TGCGCCAGCAGTGACAAAGGACAGAAAAATAATTCACCCCTCCACTTT
>NA|NA|TRBV7-5|TRBJ1-5
CARSQPPTGGVNQPQHF
TGTGCCAGAAGCCAACCGCCGACAGGGGGCGTCAATCAGCCCCAGCATTTT
>once|NA|TRBV5-5|TRBJ2-5
CASSSVGKGGETQYF
TGTGCCAGCAGCTCCGTTGGTAAGGGCGGTGAGACCCAGTACTTC
>few|NA|TRBV28|TRBJ1-1
CASSDRDTLNTEAFF
TGTGCCAGCAGTGACCGGGACACTTTGAACACTGAAGCTTTCTTT
>NA|NA|TRBV7-9|TRBJ2-5
CASSLGQGGGETQYF
TGTGCCAGCAGCTTAGGACAGGGAGGAGGAGAGACCCAGTACTTC
>NA|NA|TRBV6-5|TRBJ1-6
CASTSDRTYNSPLHF
TGTGCCAGCACCTCAGACAGGACCTATAATTCACCCCTCCACTTT
>once|TRBD1|TRBV28|TRBJ1-2
CASSFLGQGNSYTF
TGTGCCAGCAGTTTCTTGGGACAGGGAAACAGCTACACCTTC
>NA|NA|TRBV5-1|TRBJ2-5
CASSLQETQYF
TGCGCCAGCAGCCTCCAAGAGACCCAGTACTTC
>NA|NA|TRBV7-9|TRBJ1-1
CASSSEPPGVTEAFF
TGTGCCAGCAGCTCCGAACCCCCGGGGGTCACTGAAGCTTTCTTT
>NA|NA|TRBV10-3|TRBJ1-1
CAIRMDTNTEAFF
TGTGCCATCAGGATGGACACGAACACTGAAGCTTTCTTT
>NA|TRBD2|TRBV6-1|TRBJ2-1
CASSEAPLAGGMNEQFF
TGTGCCAGCAGTGAAGCGCCACTAGCGGGGGGTATGAATGAGCAGTTCTTC
>NA|NA|TRBV28|TRBJ2-3
CASSLTPSSSTDTQYF
TGTGCCAGCAGTTTAACTCCTTCATCTAGCACAGATACGCAGTATTTT
>NA|NA|TRBV2|TRBJ2-6
CASRAVVSGANVLTF
TGTGCCAGCAGGGCAGTTGTCTCTGGGGCCAACGTCCTGACTTTC
>once|TRBD1|TRBV7-7|TRBJ2-2
CASSPDRVNTGELFF
TGTGCTAGCAGCCCAGACAGGGTGAACACCGGGGAGCTGTTTTTT
>NA|NA|TRBV2|TRBJ2-2
CAIPGHENTGELFF
TGTGCCATTCCGGGACACGAGAACACCGGGGAGCTGTTTTTT
>NA|TRBD1|TRBV28|TRBJ2-6
CASSETGISFTGANVLTF
TGTGCCAGCAGTGAGACAGGGATAAGTTTTACTGGGGCCAACGTCCTGACTTTC
>few|NA|TRBV6-2/TRBV6-3|TRBJ2-3
CASSYSRTDADTQYF
TGTGCCAGCAGTTACTCGAGGACAGACGCAGATACGCAGTATTTT